This T cell receptor beta chain is drawn from a study of T cells in Graves' hyperthyroidism and ophthalmopathy. Points from the study as a whole: Median prediction lead before ophthalmopathy onset was around seven months with the model. Peripheral blood also featured most of the thyroid clonotypes expanded above 0.001.

The diagnostic basis comprised clinical symptoms, serum thyroxine and TRAb, thyroid ultrasound and orbital computed tomography. The sample holds many counts of this clonotype. Antigen: not known. RNA transcripts yielded amplified TCR beta CDR3 regions. TCR CDR3 regions were first amplified by RT-PCR with HTBI primers. Via MiXCR, TCRdb re-called the multiplex PCR reads, giving one row per CDR3 protein. Among roughly 420,000 distinct CDR3 sequences listed, approximately 14% were seen once. The TCR was taken from a young woman with Graves' hyperthyroidism. Sequencing was done on a sample of blood.

As DNA, the CDR3 is TGTGCCAGCAGCAGACAGGGCGACAATCAGCCCCAGCATTTT. This gives the protein CASSRQGDNQPQHF. The genes are TRBV11-2 and TRBJ1-5; 7 nucleotides match TRBD1. V shed 5 bases, J shed 3 bases, and the junction held 4 bases outside the gene matches. Germline CDR1 SGHAT, CDR2 FQNNGV. This CDR3 is built from 14 residues.